Listed below are T cell receptor beta chains from one sample, sequenced in a study of graft-versus-host responses after intestinal transplantation. Antigens of these TCRs are unknown. Some clones are missing from TCRdb's copy, which holds only in-frame ones; the method was immunoSEQ multiplex PCR. The sample carries around 100,000 clones, 93% recorded once. This material consisted of unstimulated CD8+ T cells sorted from spleen or lymph node cells, taken before intestinal transplant. The receptors stem from a human donor who received an intestinal transplant. Both conserved end residues are part of each CDR3. A D gene is named only where the DNA matches it firmly. Size is omitted from some rows. Given values are once, few, many or a class for expanded clones.

v_gene	j_gene	abundance	d_gene	CDR3nt	CDR3aa
TRBV9	TRBJ2-5	-	-	TGTGCCAGCACCCCGAGACCCCAAGAGACCCAGTACTTC	CASTPRPQETQYF
TRBV11-3	TRBJ2-1	-	-	TGTGCCAGCAGCCCGCAAGCAGGGCTCGAGATGAATGAGCAGTTCTTC	CASSPQAGLEMNEQFF
TRBV11-2	TRBJ1-3	-	-	TGTGCCAGCAGCCCCACAGGCTCTGGAAACACCATATATTTT	CASSPTGSGNTIYF
TRBV30	TRBJ2-2	-	-	TGTGCCTGGAGTTTGGTCTCCACCGGGGAGCTGTTTTTT	CAWSLVSTGELFF
TRBV7-9	TRBJ2-1	-	-	TGTGCCAGCAGCTCGACGGAGCAGAACAATGAGCAGTTCTTC	CASSSTEQNNEQFF
TRBV6-7	TRBJ1-2	once	TRBD1	TGTGCCAGCAGTTACTTCCCACCAAGCGGACAGGGACCCTTCGCTGGCTACACCTTC	CASSYFPPSGQGPFAGYTF
TRBV5-6	TRBJ2-5	-	TRBD2	TGTGCCAGCAGCTTGGTATCGTCTAGCGGGAAAGAGACCCAGTACTTC	CASSLVSSSGKETQYF
TRBV27	TRBJ2-2	-	TRBD1	TGTGCCAGCAGTTTGCGCTACAGGGGAGATGGGGAGCTGTTTTTT	CASSLRYRGDGELFF
TRBV29-1	TRBJ2-2	-	-	TGCAGCGTTCTCGGGGGTTCATCGAACACCGGGGAGCTGTTTTTT	CSVLGGSSNTGELFF
TRBV2	TRBJ1-1	-	-	TGTGCCAGGCGAGTCGGGGTCGAGGCTTTCTTT	CARRVGVEAFF
TRBV27	TRBJ2-7	-	-	TGTGCCAGCAGTCTCGGCGGCTCCTACGAGCAGTACTTC	CASSLGGSYEQYF
TRBV29-1	TRBJ1-1	once	-	TGCAGCGTTGATCAGGTGGATCACACTGAAGCTTTCTTT	CSVDQVDHTEAFF
TRBV9	TRBJ1-1	-	-	TGTGCCAGCAGCGTAGAGGAGAACACTGAAGCTTTCTTT	CASSVEENTEAFF
TRBV2	TRBJ2-5	-	TRBD2	TGTGCCAGCAGTGGGCGGGGGGTCCAAGAGACCCAGTACTTC	CASSGRGVQETQYF
TRBV9	TRBJ1-2	-	-	TGTGCCAGCAGCGCCGGGTCCCTAGATGGCTACACCTTC	CASSAGSLDGYTF
TRBV4-1	TRBJ2-5	-	-	TGCGCCAGCAGCCTGTCCCGACTAGTACCTACGGAGACCCAGTACTTC	CASSLSRLVPTETQYF
TRBV10-1	TRBJ2-1	once	-	TGCGCCAGCAGTGAGGGGGGGTCTAGTGAGCAGTTCTTC	CASSEGGSSEQFF
TRBV9	TRBJ2-1	-	-	TGTGCCTCCCGGGACGGATACAATGAGCAGTTCTTC	CASRDGYNEQFF
TRBV9	TRBJ1-1	-	TRBD1	TGTGCCAGCAGCGTAGGGGCAGGGGGTATATCTGAAGCTTTCTTT	CASSVGAGGISEAFF
TRBV27	TRBJ2-5	-	-	TGTGCCAGCAGTTTAGGCCTAAAGACGTGGGAGACCCAGTACTTC	CASSLGLKTWETQYF
TRBV5-6	TRBJ2-3	-	TRBD2	TGTGCCAGCAGCTTGAAATATCTGCGGGGGAGTGGCACAGATACGCAGTATTTT	CASSLKYLRGSGTDTQYF
TRBV18	TRBJ2-5	-	-	TGTGCCAGCTCACCATCCCGACAGATTGGGGAGACCCAGTACTTC	CASSPSRQIGETQYF
TRBV6-6	TRBJ1-4	-	TRBD1	TGTGCCAGCACTGACAGGGCGCCTAATGAAAAACTGTTTTTT	CASTDRAPNEKLFF
TRBV9	TRBJ1-2	-	-	TGTGCCAGCAGCGTAGATGGGGAGGGAGGCTACACCTTC	CASSVDGEGGYTF
TRBV7-8	TRBJ1-2	-	TRBD1	TGTGCCAGCAGCCAGGGGGGGAGCTACACCTTC	CASSQGGSYTF
TRBV5-8	TRBJ1-6	-	TRBD1	TGTGCCAGCAGCTCCTCGGACAGGGAGAATTCACCCCTCCACTTT	CASSSSDRENSPLHF
TRBV7-8	TRBJ1-1	-	TRBD1	TGTGCCAGCAGCCAGGGGGACAGCGGGGCTTTCTTT	CASSQGDSGAFF
TRBV19	TRBJ1-1	few	-	TGTGCCAGTAGTTTAAGACCTGCTGAAGCTTTCTTT	CASSLRPAEAFF
TRBV6-5	TRBJ1-1	-	-	TGTGCCAGCCGGGAGGGGAACACTGAAGCTTTCTTT	CASREGNTEAFF
TRBV5-4	TRBJ1-1	-	-	TGTGCCAGCAGCTTGGGGGCTGGTGTTATTGAAGCTTTCTTT	CASSLGAGVIEAFF
TRBV6-1	TRBJ2-3	-	-	TGTGCCAGCAGTGGGTACCCGGGGGCAGATACGCAGTATTTT	CASSGYPGADTQYF
TRBV7-9	TRBJ2-2	-	-	TGTGCCAGCAGCGACGGGGATTCGACCGGGGAGCTGTTTTTT	CASSDGDSTGELFF
TRBV6-4	TRBJ1-2	once	-	TGTGCCAGCAGTGACTGGTACAGACCCATGGGCGGCTACACCTTC	CASSDWYRPMGGYTF
TRBV27	TRBJ1-1	-	-	TGTGCCAGCAAAAGCAACACGAGGCCTGAAGCTTTCTTT	CASKSNTRPEAFF
TRBV28	TRBJ2-2	-	-	TGTGCCAGCAGTTTATTGGTGGAGGACGGGAACACCGGGGAGCTGTTTTTT	CASSLLVEDGNTGELFF
TRBV2	TRBJ2-2	-	TRBD1	TGTGCCAGCAGTGAAGAAGGGCCAGGGGGAACCCTCACCGGGGAGCTGTTTTTT	CASSEEGPGGTLTGELFF
TRBV6-5	TRBJ1-1	-	-	TGTGCCAGCAGTTACGATCGTTCCACAGTTAACACTGAAGCTTTCTTT	CASSYDRSTVNTEAFF
TRBV5-1	TRBJ2-3	-	-	TGCGCCAGCGCGGACGGGGGTCTGGCAGATACGCAGTATTTT	CASADGGLADTQYF
TRBV7-7	TRBJ2-7	-	-	TGTGCCAGCAGCTTAGGGGCAGCCCTCGACAACGAGCAGTACTTC	CASSLGAALDNEQYF